Presented here are 24 T cell receptor beta chains from one specimen sequenced in a study of cytomegalovirus exposure and HLA in healthy donors. A multiplex PCR was run with 60 Vbeta primers and 13 Jbeta primers. Sequenced by immunoSEQ multiplex PCR; TCRdb stores in-frame clones only, minus some. The sample carries approximately 190,000 clones, roughly 85% recorded once. Sequences were obtained from PBMCs. These receptors were taken from a woman under 30 in good health and CMV-seronegative.

This clone was seen more than once but under ten times. CDR3 coding DNA: TGCGCCAGCAGCTTGGAGGGTTCAGGGGCTGGTCAGCCCCAGCATTTT. Its translation is CASSLEGSGAGQPQHF. The rearrangement links TRBV5-1 to TRBJ1-5, with D possibly matching TRBD1 (6 bases). Looked up from germline, CDR1 is SGHRS and CDR2 is YFSETQ. With 0 bases removed from V and 6 bases from J, the gap between germline ends came to 16 bases. The CDR3 consists of 16 residues.

The rearrangement joins TRBV7-9 to TRBJ2-3; the match to TRBD2 covers 11 bases. The CDR3 extends over 15 amino acids. V was pared by 5 bases and J by 3 bases, with 4 bases of the junction left unmatched. Germline CDR1 and CDR2: SEHNR and FQNEAQ (reference sequence). The CDR3 nucleotides are TGTGCCAGCAGCGACAGACTAGCGGGAACAGATACGCAGTATTTT. It specifies CASSDRLAGTDTQYF.

The CDR3 reads CASSLTGRYEQYF. CDR3 DNA: TGCGCCAGCAGCTTGACAGGGAGATACGAGCAGTACTTC. V is TRBV5-1 and J is TRBJ2-7; possibly TRBD1 for D (6 bases). The CDR3 has 13 residues. Germline lookup yields CDR1 SGHRS and CDR2 YFSETQ. V dropped 1 base and J dropped 4 bases, with 9 bases sitting between them.

This chain uses TRBV5-1 with TRBJ1-4; D not resolved. The CDR3 length is 15 residues. V lost 4 bases, J lost 5 bases, and 15 bases lay in between. The germline V gene has CDR1 SGHRS and CDR2 YFSETQ. The CDR3 loop is CASSLERPENEKLFF. CDR3 in DNA: TGCGCCAGCAGCCTGGAACGACCGGAGAATGAAAAACTGTTTTTT. Full variable domain (missing parts from reference TRBV5-1 and TRBJ1-4): KAGVTQTPRYLIKTRGQQVTLSCSPISGHRSVSWYQQTPGQGLQFLFEYFSETQRNKGNFPGRFSGRQFSNSRSEMNVSTLELGDSALYLCASSLERPENEKLFFGSGTQLSVL.

This rearrangement joins TRBV4-1 to TRBJ1-6; no definite D call. The CDR3 spans 16 residues. The germline V and J ends were trimmed by 2 bases and 0 bases, with 8 bases remaining between them. Per germline, CDR1 MGHRA and CDR2 YSYEKL. CDR3: CASSQSLSSYNSPLHF. In nucleotides, the CDR3 is TGCGCCAGCAGCCAAAGTCTCAGCTCCTATAATTCACCCCTCCACTTT.

This clone occurred a few times. CDR3 region: CASSLGVGRDNTEAFF. As DNA, the CDR3 is TGTGCCAGCAGCTTGGGTGTGGGGCGAGATAACACTGAAGCTTTCTTT. V usage is TRBV5-4 and J usage is TRBJ1-1; D might be TRBD1 (5 bases). Trimming took 0 bases from V and 2 from J, leaving 14 bases between them. Germline CDR1 is SGHNT and CDR2 is YYREEE (reference sequence). The CDR3 is 16 residues long.

J is TRBJ2-1 and V is TRBV2, with D perhaps TRBD2 (5 bases). The CDR3 is made up of 16 amino acids. V was clipped by 6 bases and J by 7 bases, with 22 bases between them. Looked up from germline, CDR1 is SNHLY and CDR2 is FYNNEI. CDR3 in DNA: TGTGCCAGCAGGATCCCCCAGCGGCCTGGTCCTAATGAGCAGTTCTTC. This translates into CASRIPQRPGPNEQFF.

The rearrangement uses TRBV9 and TRBJ2-7; tentative D call: TRBD2 (5 bases). The V gene's germline CDR1 is SGDLS and CDR2 YYNGEE. V was pared by 0 bases and J by 2 bases, with 6 bases between. The CDR3 consists of 13 residues. The CDR3, as DNA: TGTGCCAGCAGCGTAGACGGGACCTACGAGCAGTACTTC. It is translated as CASSVDGTYEQYF.

The rearrangement joins TRBV5-6 to TRBJ2-7; 11 bases are a match to TRBD1. Germline lookup yields CDR1 SGHDT and CDR2 YYEEEE. The CDR3 extends over 17 amino acids. V shed 3 bases, J shed 5 bases, and the junction held 13 bases outside the gene matches. In DNA form, the CDR3 reads TGTGCCAGCAGCTCGTATGGACAGGGGGCTCCGGGAAACGAGCAGTACTTC. This encodes CASSSYGQGAPGNEQYF.

This clone was observed once. The chain couples TRBV7-9 to TRBJ1-1; D is unresolved. Trimming took 0 bases from V and 3 from J, leaving 11 bases between them. Germline CDR1 SEHNR, CDR2 FQNEAQ (reference sequence). There are 15 residues in the CDR3. CDR3 nucleotides: TGTGCCAGCAGCTTAGCAGGAGGCGGAGACACTGAAGCTTTCTTT. Translation gives CASSLAGGGDTEAFF. Supplemented by reference TRBV7-9 and TRBJ1-1, the full variable domain reads DTGVSQNPRHKITKRGQNVTFRCDPISEHNRLYWYRQTLGQGPEFLTYFQNEAQLEKSRLLSDRFSAERPKGSFSTLEIQRTEQGDSAMYLCASSLAGGGDTEAFFGQGTRLTVV.

The chain joins TRBV7-2 to TRBJ2-5; 10 bases are a match to TRBD1. Gene TRBJ2-7 matches the end of the DNA better, so the J call may be wrong. Germline V gives CDR1 SGHTA, CDR2 FQGNSA. This CDR3 contains 15 residues. CDR3 sequence (DNA): TGTGCCAGCAGCCCTCCGACAGGGGGCTTTTACGAGCAGTACTTC. Encoded protein: CASSPPTGGFYEQYF.

This chain joins TRBV11-3 and TRBJ1-5; possible D gene TRBD1, 6 bases. The V gene's germline CDR1 is SGHNT and CDR2 YENEEA. This CDR3 region has 13 residues. V shed 5 bases and J shed 3 bases, with 8 bases lying between them. The CDR3 DNA follows: TGTGCCAGCAGCCGGGACACCAATCAGCCCCAGCATTTT. Translated, it gives CASSRDTNQPQHF.

This chain joins TRBV4-1 and TRBJ2-1; D may be TRBD1 (6 bases). CDR3 length: 15 residues. Trimming cost V 6 bases and J 2 bases, with 14 bases left between them. Germline-derived CDR1 and CDR2 are MGHRA and YSYEKL. CDR3 region: CASRQPGHPYNEQFF. The CDR3 DNA reads TGCGCCAGCAGGCAACCGGGACATCCCTACAATGAGCAGTTCTTC.

This chain links TRBV10-1 with TRBJ2-3, with 13 bases lining up with TRBD2. The CDR3 is 15 residues long. Germline CDR1 and CDR2: WNHNN and SYGVQD (reference sequence). Trimming took 8 bases from V and 2 from J; bases not matched to a gene: 4. In DNA, the CDR3 is TGCGCCAGCGGGGGGACTAGCGGGGACACAGATACGCAGTATTTT. Translation: CASGGTSGDTDTQYF.

The chain couples TRBV5-8 to TRBJ2-4, with 7 bases fitting TRBD2. The CDR3 spans 16 residues. CDR1 is SGHTS, CDR2 YDEGEE, per germline. With V trimmed by 7 bases and J by 8 bases, 18 bases remained unmatched. The CDR3 protein is CASPKGIGPRGDIQYF. DNA of the CDR3: TGTGCCAGCCCCAAGGGAATCGGGCCCCGGGGGGACATTCAGTACTTC.

V is TRBV28 and J is TRBJ1-2; no clear D gene. This CDR3 region has 15 residues. Germline assignment: CDR1 MDHEN and CDR2 SYDVKM. The germline V and J ends were trimmed by 5 bases and 7 bases, with 20 bases remaining between them. The CDR3 region has the DNA TGTGCCAGCAGTCCTAGGGAGGAGCCTCCGGTTGGCTACACCTTC. This sequence encodes CASSPREEPPVGYTF.

This chain links TRBV30 with TRBJ2-2, with D uncertain. Trimming removed 4 bases from V and 3 bases from J, with 12 bases in between. This CDR3 is built from 14 residues. Germline V gene sequence: CDR1 GTSNPN, CDR2 SVGIG (reference sequence). The CDR3 sequence: CAWNLVGYTGELFF. The CDR3 DNA is TGTGCCTGGAATCTAGTGGGTTACACCGGGGAGCTGTTTTTT.

The rearrangement joins TRBV27 to TRBJ2-5; TRBD2 matches at 7 bases. The DNA end favors TRBJ2-7, so the J call may be wrong. Germline lookup yields CDR1 MNHEY and CDR2 SMNVEV (reference sequence). The CDR3 contains 13 residues. The CDR3 DNA sequence: TGTGCGGCAGGGCCTAGCGGTTCCTACGAGCAGTACTTC. Its protein is CAAGPSGSYEQYF.

The rearrangement uses TRBV19 and TRBJ2-3; D gene ambiguous. The CDR3 contains 13 residues. In germline, CDR1 is LNHDA, CDR2 SQIVND (reference sequence). The ends were cut back, 6 bases at V and 3 bases at J, with 10 bases in the middle. CDR3 nucleotide sequence: TGTGCCAGTAGAGCGATTGTGACAGATACGCAGTATTTT. Its translation is CASRAIVTDTQYF.

The CDR3 DNA reads as TGTGCCAGCATCACAGGCTCCCGGACAGGGTCTTACGAGCAGTACTTC. Residues: CASITGSRTGSYEQYF. The V call is TRBV28, the J call TRBJ2-7; 8 bases agree with TRBD1. V was pared by 7 bases and J by 4 bases, with 15 bases of the junction left unmatched. The CDR3 consists of 16 residues. From germline, CDR1 is MDHEN and CDR2 SYDVKM.

The V and J genes are TRBV27 and TRBJ2-7; 10 nucleotides match TRBD1. Germline lookup yields CDR1 MNHEY and CDR2 SMNVEV (reference sequence). The CDR3 extends over 16 amino acids. V shed 2 bases, J shed 4 bases, and the junction held 8 bases outside the gene matches. The CDR3 spells CASSLTAGTGVYEQYF. The CDR3 DNA follows: TGTGCCAGCAGTTTAACCGCCGGGACAGGGGTTTACGAGCAGTACTTC.

This chain links TRBV19 with TRBJ2-7; TRBD2 matches at 11 bases. The germline V gene encodes CDR1 LNHDA and CDR2 SQIVND (reference sequence). The CDR3 extends over 15 amino acids. The J segment lost 3 bases and the V segment lost 2 bases, leaving 3 bases of the junction unmatched. CDR3 sequence reads: CASSIPTSGSYEQYF. In DNA form, the CDR3 reads TGTGCCAGTAGTATACCCACTAGCGGGAGCTACGAGCAGTACTTC.

A few counts support this clone. The chain has TRBV27 and TRBJ2-1, with D tentatively TRBD2 (5 bases). V shed 1 base and J shed 6 bases, with 13 bases lying between them. CDR1 and CDR2 (germline): MNHEY, SMNVEV (reference sequence). This CDR3 is 15 amino acids long. This CDR3 is CASSLLENRGNEQFF. Written as DNA, the CDR3 is TGTGCCAGCAGTTTATTGGAGAACCGGGGCAATGAGCAGTTCTTC.

CDR3 sequence (DNA): TGCGCCAGCACCTGGGACAGAAACACTGAAGCTTTCTTT. Protein: CASTWDRNTEAFF. V and J are TRBV5-1 and TRBJ1-1; TRBD1 matches 7 bases. CDR1 is SGHRS, CDR2 YFSETQ, per germline. The CDR3 runs to 13 residues. Trimming took 6 bases from V and 2 from J; bases not matched to a gene: 4.